This TCR beta chain was captured by sequencing in a study of T cell responses to AZD1222 COVID-19 vaccine. Study-wide findings and caveats: The study reported that nearly half of spike-specific TCRs target unmutated variant regions.

The CDR3 is 13 amino acids. CDR1 is LGHNA and CDR2 is YNFKEQ in the germline V gene. With 0 bases removed from V and 12 bases from J, the gap between germline ends came to 12 bases. A remark on this clone: As yet, its antigen is unknown.

The repertoire was sequenced with immunoSEQ multiplex PCR; TCRdb's copy has only in-frame clones and lacks some. The table lists 80,000 to 100,000 clones, approximately 85% of them singletons. This sample comprised peripheral blood, obtained 28 days after the second AZD1222 dose. This sequence joins TRBV4-2 and TRBJ2-1; unclear D gene. The source of this sequence is an adult who received the AZD1222 COVID-19 vaccine. The CDR3: CASSQEFGGPQFF. For the CDR3, the DNA is TGTGCCAGCAGCCAAGAATTCGGCGGACCGCAGTTCTTC.